This passage covers 24 T cell receptor beta chains from one sample sequenced in a study of T-cell memory formation after mild COVID-19. TCRdb called the 5' RACE reads again in MiXCR, with one record for every CDR3 protein. This table has around 420,000 distinct CDR3 sequences, 24% appearing once. The sample was PBMCs or a T cell subset sorted from them (not recorded which). These TCRs come from an adult woman who had mild COVID-19 (a few samples of this study predate the infection). Cell type and time point are not known.

This clonotype was picked up a small number of times. The rearrangement links TRBV7-9 to TRBJ2-1; D is undetermined. V shed 4 bases and J shed 4 bases, with 8 bases lying between them. Germline CDR1 is SEHNR and CDR2 is FQNEAQ (reference sequence). This CDR3 spans 13 amino acids. The CDR3 nucleotides are TGTGCCAGCAGCTGGGCAGATTACAATGAGCAGTTCTTC. As protein: CASSWADYNEQFF.

The CDR3 sequence: CASSPSGRGSDEQFF. CDR3 in DNA: TGTGCCAGCAGCCCTAGCGGGAGGGGATCCGATGAGCAGTTCTTC. The chain couples TRBV11-2 to TRBJ2-1, with TRBD2 identical over 12 bases. This CDR3 has 15 residues. The ends lost 5 bases at V and 8 bases at J; junction bases unmatched: 7. CDR1 is SGHAT, CDR2 FQNNGV, per germline.

This clonotype was found a few times. This chain links TRBV10-2 with TRBJ1-1, with TRBD1 as a possible D gene (5 bases). Germline assignment: CDR1 WSHSY and CDR2 SAAADI. The CDR3 spans 14 residues. Deletions cut 0 bases from V and 3 bases from J, with 8 bases between. As DNA, the CDR3 is TGCGCCAGCAGTGAGTCGAAGGGGTACACTGAAGCTTTCTTT. Its protein is CASSESKGYTEAFF.

The chain carries TRBV7-2 and TRBJ2-3, with 10 bases aligning to TRBD2. The germline V gene encodes CDR1 SGHTA and CDR2 FQGNSA. The junction had 3 bases not matched to a gene; V was cut back by 4 bases and J by 2 bases. The CDR3 runs to 15 residues. As DNA, the CDR3 is TGTGCCAGCAGCTGGACTAGCGGAAACACAGATACGCAGTATTTT. It translates to CASSWTSGNTDTQYF. Based on the CDR3 plus reference TRBV7-2 and TRBJ2-3, the full variable domain is GAGVSQSPSNKVTEKGKDVELRCDPISGHTALYWYRQSLGQGLEFLIYFQGNSAPDKSGLPSDRFSAERTGGSVSTLTIQRTQQEDSAVYLCASSWTSGNTDTQYFGPGTRLTVL.

The chain links TRBV9 to TRBJ2-3, with 10 nucleotides matching TRBD2. CDR1 SGDLS and CDR2 YYNGEE come from the germline V gene. Trimming removed 6 bases from V and 5 bases from J; junction bases left unmatched: 9. This CDR3 is 15 amino acids long. The chain's CDR3 is CASNQRGGPQDTQYF. CDR3 nucleotides: TGTGCCAGCAACCAGCGGGGGGGGCCACAAGATACGCAGTATTTT.

The V call is TRBV20-1, the J call TRBJ2-7, with D hard to call. Germline CDR1 is DFQATT and CDR2 is SNEGSKA (reference sequence). Between the trimmed V and J ends, which lost 5 bases and 5 bases, there was a span of 22 bases. There are 15 residues in the CDR3. The CDR3 DNA reads as TGCAGTGCTCCCACCGGGTTCGGACCGGACCACGAGCAGTACTTC. This gives the protein CSAPTGFGPDHEQYF.

The chain carries TRBV9 and TRBJ2-1, with a weak D call TRBD1 (5 bases). The CDR3 totals 13 residues. In germline, CDR1 is SGDLS, CDR2 YYNGEE. Trimming stripped 6 bases from V and 3 bases from J, with 10 bases between. In DNA form, the CDR3 reads TGTGCCAGCATCTTAGGGGACTACAATGAGCAGTTCTTC. Encoded protein: CASILGDYNEQFF.

There are a few counts of this clonotype. The chain joins TRBV4-2 to TRBJ2-7, with TRBD1 identical over 7 bases. This CDR3 has 17 amino acids. In germline, CDR1 is LGHNA, CDR2 YNFKEQ. With 7 bases clipped from V and 0 bases from J, the junction kept 15 bases outside the gene matches. The CDR3 DNA reads as TGTGCCAGCACCCTACAGCTGGACAGGTCGACCTCCTACGAGCAGTACTTC. Translating it yields CASTLQLDRSTSYEQYF.

This clonotype showed up just a few times. The chain employs TRBV20-1 and TRBJ2-1; D is undetermined. Deletions cut 0 bases from V and 1 base from J, with 10 bases between. CDR1 and CDR2 (germline): DFQATT, SNEGSKA (reference sequence). The CDR3 covers 15 residues. This CDR3 is CSAREVHYSYNEQFF. The CDR3 nucleotides read TGCAGTGCTAGAGAGGTTCACTATTCCTACAATGAGCAGTTCTTC.

The chain couples TRBV6-5 to TRBJ1-1; possible D gene TRBD1, 5 bases. Trimming took 5 bases from V and 1 from J, leaving 17 bases between them. The V gene's germline CDR1 is MNHEY and CDR2 SVGAGI. The CDR3 totals 16 residues. This CDR3 reads CASSRSSGGRNTEAFF. Written as DNA, the CDR3 is TGTGCCAGCAGTCGTTCAAGCGGGGGAAGGAACACTGAAGCTTTCTTT.

This clonotype was counted between two and nine times. This rearrangement joins TRBV21-1 to TRBJ2-7. TRBV21-1 is shown as a pseudogene. CDR3 length: 15 amino acids. This CDR3 is CASSKSFGRYYEQYF. The CDR3 bases are TGTGCCAGCAGCAAAAGCTTCGGCAGGTATTACGAGCAGTACTTC.

This clonotype was detected a few times. The CDR3 reads CASSRHEGPGELFF. CDR3 bases: TGTGCCAGCAGCCGTCACGAGGGCCCCGGGGAGCTGTTTTTT. The chain uses TRBV7-9 and TRBJ2-2; a possible D gene is TRBD2 (5 bases). Germline V gene lookup returns CDR1 SEHNR and CDR2 FQNEAQ (reference sequence). This CDR3 has 14 residues. V lost 5 bases to trimming and J lost 6 bases, with 13 bases between them.

This clonotype was observed a few times. V usage is TRBV12-3 or TRBV12-4 and J usage is TRBJ1-2; D gene ambiguous. The CDR3 extends over 12 amino acids. V dropped 5 bases and J dropped 5 bases, with 9 bases sitting between them. CDR3 sequence reads: CASSLLGYGYTF. The DNA of the CDR3 is TGTGCCAGCAGTCTCCTAGGGTATGGCTACACCTTC.

This clonotype was recorded a few times. The CDR3 loop is CASSPLTSTSGRPTGELFF. CDR3 DNA sequence: TGTGCCAGCAGCCCTCTAACCTCGACTAGCGGGAGGCCCACCGGGGAGCTGTTTTTT. The V and J genes are TRBV7-9 and TRBJ2-2; 13 positions match TRBD2. V lost 5 bases and J lost 4; bases outside the gene matches: 13. The CDR3 is 19 residues long. CDR1 and CDR2 from the germline V gene are SEHNR and FQNEAQ (reference sequence).

The V gene is TRBV3-1, the J gene TRBJ2-1, with TRBD2 matching 11 bases. The CDR3 runs 15 residues. The ends lost 0 bases at V and 10 bases at J; junction bases unmatched: 5. The V gene's germline CDR1 is LGHDT and CDR2 YNNKEL (reference sequence). The CDR3 is CASSQELAGAREQFF. CDR3 DNA sequence: TGTGCCAGCAGCCAAGAACTAGCGGGGGCCCGCGAGCAGTTCTTC.

There are a few counts of this clonotype. J is TRBJ2-1 and V is TRBV11-2; D is uncertain. The germline gives CDR1 SGHAT, CDR2 FQNNGV. The length of the CDR3 is 13 residues. The V end lost 0 bases, the J end lost 5 bases, and 5 bases lay between the germline ends. CDR3 region: CASSLEANNEQFF. CDR3 nucleotide sequence: TGTGCCAGCAGCTTAGAAGCTAACAATGAGCAGTTCTTC.

This clonotype was seen repeatedly, ten times or more. This chain joins TRBV9 and TRBJ2-5, with D possibly being TRBD1 (6 bases). With 0 bases removed from V and 2 bases from J, the gap between germline ends came to 8 bases. In germline, CDR1 is SGDLS, CDR2 YYNGEE. This CDR3 region has 14 residues. DNA for the CDR3: TGTGCCAGCAGCGTAGGAGGACAGCAAGAGACCCAGTACTTC. This encodes CASSVGGQQETQYF.

V usage is TRBV2 and J usage is TRBJ2-5, with no clear D. Trimming pared 3 bases from V and 5 bases from J, leaving 16 bases between. This CDR3 is 15 amino acids long. Looked up from germline, CDR1 is SNHLY and CDR2 is FYNNEI. The CDR3, as DNA: TGTGCCAGCAGTGACTTATCTGGGGAAGGGGAGACCCAGTACTTC. Translated: CASSDLSGEGETQYF. Supplemented by reference TRBV2 and TRBJ2-5, the full variable domain reads EPEVTQTPSHQVTQMGQEVILRCVPISNHLYFYWYRQILGQKVEFLVSFYNNEISEKSEIFDDQFSVERPDGSNFTLKIRSTKLEDSAMYFCASSDLSGEGETQYFGPGTRLLVL.

This chain uses TRBV12-3 or TRBV12-4 with TRBJ2-7; D is unclear. The CDR3 sequence is 16 residues long. Trimming stripped 6 bases from V and 0 bases from J, with 18 bases between. The CDR3 coding sequence is TGTGCCAGCAGCCACTCCGGTTACCCGGACTCCTACGAGCAGTACTTC. Translating it yields CASSHSGYPDSYEQYF.

This clonotype has a handful of counts. The chain joins TRBV29-1 to TRBJ2-3; D gene ambiguous. Germline V gene sequence: CDR1 SQVTM, CDR2 ANQGSEA. The CDR3 has 14 residues. Trimming stripped 7 bases from V and 2 bases from J, with 16 bases between. CDR3 protein: CSARSPAPTDTQYF. CDR3 coding DNA: TGCAGCGCCCGGTCCCCGGCCCCCACAGATACGCAGTATTTT.

This clonotype turned up a few times. V and J are TRBV3-1 and TRBJ2-4; the D gene is possibly TRBD1 (6 bases). CDR1 LGHDT and CDR2 YNNKEL come from the germline V gene (reference sequence). CDR3 length: 16 residues. Trimming removed 3 bases at V and 0 bases at J, with 12 bases between. The DNA for the CDR3 is TGTGCCAGCAGCCAGAGGACAGCGGTAGCCAAAAACATTCAGTACTTC. Its translation: CASSQRTAVAKNIQYF.

This clonotype was counted a few times. The chain employs TRBV5-6 and TRBJ2-3; D possibly corresponds to TRBD1 (5 bases). Trimming pared 4 bases from V and 4 bases from J, leaving 13 bases between. Germline CDR1 reads SGHDT; CDR2 reads YYEEEE. The CDR3 length is 14 residues. The CDR3 loop reads CASSQRSRADTQYF. CDR3 DNA sequence: TGTGCCAGCAGCCAGAGGAGCAGGGCAGATACGCAGTATTTT.

This rearrangement joins TRBV6-6 to TRBJ2-5; D possibly corresponds to TRBD1 (6 bases). The CDR3 has 16 residues. The V end was cut by 0 bases, the J end by 1 base, with 12 bases between. Germline V CDR1 and CDR2: MNHNY, SVGAGI (reference sequence). Here the CDR3 reads CASSYSRGTIQETQYF. The CDR3 nucleotides read TGTGCCAGCAGTTACTCGAGGGGGACAATCCAAGAGACCCAGTACTTC.

The chain has TRBV4-3 and TRBJ2-7, with TRBD2 as a possible D gene (5 bases). The CDR3 spans 14 residues. Germline V gene data show CDR1 as LGHNA and CDR2 as YSLEER. Trimming cost V 0 bases and J 4 bases, with 10 bases left between them. The CDR3 nucleotides read TGCGCCAGCAGCCAAGATTTTGGCGGGTACGAGCAGTACTTC. Translated: CASSQDFGGYEQYF.